This is a list of T cell receptor beta chains from one sample in a study of PD-L1 blockade in urothelial cancer. Clones were sequenced by immunoSEQ multiplex PCR, and TCRdb holds only the in-frame ones, with some missing. The table includes tens of thousands of clones, around 90% detected once. The sequencing here drew on PBMCs, taken around atezolizumab (anti-PD-L1) treatment. The receptor source for this set is a man aged 55 to 70 with urothelial cancer. Both conserved end residues are part of each CDR3. D genes are given only for firm matches. The size of a clone is reported for some rows only, either as once, few or many, or as a class for expanded clones.

clone size | J gene | V gene | D gene | CDR3 DNA | CDR3 protein
NA | TRBJ1-4 | TRBV28 | TRBD1 | TGTGCCAGCAGCTTGCGACAGGGTAGGGACTTTCATGGGGAACTGTTTTTT | CASSLRQGRDFHGELFF
NA | TRBJ1-6 | TRBV19 | NA | TGTGCCAGTAGTACTGTTGGTCCACCAGATTCACCCCTCCACTTT | CASSTVGPPDSPLHF
NA | TRBJ2-1 | TRBV2 | TRBD2 | TGTGCCAGCAGGATAATAGCGGGGGGGATCGGTGAGCAGTTCTTC | CASRIIAGGIGEQFF
NA | TRBJ2-3 | TRBV7-8 | NA | TGTGCCAGCAGCTTAGAAGTCCAGGGAGGCATTTTATCAAGCACAGATACGCAGTATTTT | CASSLEVQGGILSSTDTQYF
NA | TRBJ1-2 | TRBV6-5 | NA | TGTGCCAGCAGTTCCGATCGGGACTTATATGGCTATGGCTACACCTTC | CASSSDRDLYGYGYTF
NA | TRBJ2-3 | TRBV19 | TRBD2 | TGTGCCAGTAGTATTTGGACTAGCGGGGGCACAGATACGCAGTATTTT | CASSIWTSGGTDTQYF
NA | TRBJ1-1 | TRBV19 | NA | TGTGCCAGTAGTAGATCACCAGCGTCGAGGACTGAAGCTTTCTTT | CASSRSPASRTEAFF
NA | TRBJ1-6 | TRBV6-6 | NA | TGTGCCAGCAGCAAAGGGGTCAGCTCCTATAATTCACCCCTCCACTTT | CASSKGVSSYNSPLHF
few | TRBJ2-7 | TRBV18 | NA | TGTGCCAGCTCACCAGGGGCGGGGTACGAGCAGTACTTC | CASSPGAGYEQYF
NA | TRBJ2-3 | TRBV7-6 | NA | TGTGCCAGCAGCTTGGCAGGGGTAGGAGATACGCAGTATTTT | CASSLAGVGDTQYF
NA | TRBJ2-7 | TRBV7-8 | TRBD2 | TGTGCCAGCAGCAAACGGGGGGGCTACGAGCAGTACTTC | CASSKRGGYEQYF
NA | TRBJ1-2 | TRBV14 | NA | TGTGCCAGCAGCCAAGCGTTGGGGGGGCAGGACTATGGCTACACCTTC | CASSQALGGQDYGYTF
NA | TRBJ1-6 | TRBV6-1 | NA | TGTGCCAGCAGTGAATTAAGAGGGCGGAATTCACCCCTCCACTTT | CASSELRGRNSPLHF
few | TRBJ2-7 | TRBV6-1 | NA | TGTGCCAGCAGTGAAATCCCTGAGGGCGAGCAGTACTTC | CASSEIPEGEQYF
once | TRBJ2-2 | TRBV18 | TRBD1 | TGTGCCAGCTCAGACAGGGGAGACACCGGGGAGCTGTTTTTT | CASSDRGDTGELFF
NA | TRBJ2-1 | TRBV7-9 | TRBD2 | TGTGCCAGCAGCTTAGCGGGGGGGTTAAATGAGCAGTTCTTC | CASSLAGGLNEQFF
NA | TRBJ1-1 | TRBV27 | TRBD1 | TGTGCCAGCAGTCCCGAGGACAGGTCGAACACTGAAGCTTTCTTT | CASSPEDRSNTEAFF
NA | TRBJ1-1 | TRBV30 | TRBD1 | TGTGCCTGGGACAGGGGGTTAGGGGACACTGAAGCTTTCTTT | CAWDRGLGDTEAFF
NA | TRBJ2-3 | TRBV7-9 | TRBD2 | TGTGCCAGCAGCGCCGGGGGGACAGATACGCAGTATTTT | CASSAGGTDTQYF
NA | TRBJ1-4 | TRBV7-9 | NA | TGTGCCAGCAGCCGAGCGGCCGTAAATGAAAAACTGTTTTTT | CASSRAAVNEKLFF
NA | TRBJ2-2 | TRBV19 | TRBD1 | TGTGCCAGTAACCCGACAGGGGGCGGCACCGGGGAGCTGTTTTTT | CASNPTGGGTGELFF
NA | TRBJ1-2 | TRBV19 | NA | TGTGCCAGTAAATGGGACTGGCGCTATGGCTACACCTTC | CASKWDWRYGYTF
NA | TRBJ2-1 | TRBV7-9 | TRBD2 | TGTGCCAGCAGCCCCCAGAGGTTAGCTGGCGGGGGGAATGAGCAGTTCTTC | CASSPQRLAGGGNEQFF
NA | TRBJ1-1 | TRBV27 | TRBD1 | TGTGCCAGCAGGCCCATTACAGGGGTCGCCACTGAAGCTTTCTTT | CASRPITGVATEAFF
once | TRBJ2-1 | TRBV2 | TRBD2 | TGTGCCAGCAGTGAAGTTCCAGCGGGGGCCCTAAGGGGTGAGCAGTTCTTC | CASSEVPAGALRGEQFF
NA | TRBJ2-5 | TRBV19 | NA | TGTGCCAGTAGTATGGGTTCAGCGCCCAGCCAAGAGACCCAGTACTTC | CASSMGSAPSQETQYF
NA | TRBJ1-1 | TRBV11-3 | TRBD1 | TGTGCCAGCAGCGATTCAGGGGGCACTGAAGCTTTCTTT | CASSDSGGTEAFF
NA | TRBJ2-5 | TRBV6-8 | TRBD1 | TGTGCCAGCAGTTACACGCCCGGGACAGGGGGTTCAGAGACCCAGTACTTC | CASSYTPGTGGSETQYF
NA | TRBJ1-5 | TRBV30 | NA | TGTGCCTGGAGTAAGGGTAGCGGACAGCCCCAGCATTTT | CAWSKGSGQPQHF
NA | TRBJ1-4 | TRBV11-2 | NA | TGTGCCAGCAGCTTAGATCGTTCTAGCGAAAAACTGTTTTTT | CASSLDRSSEKLFF
NA | TRBJ1-1 | TRBV29-1 | NA | TGCAGCGTTGTTAGAACAGGGCCCAACACTGAAGCTTTCTTT | CSVVRTGPNTEAFF
NA | TRBJ2-2 | TRBV6-6 | NA | TGTGCCAGCAGTTATACGTCCGGCACCGGGGAGCTGTTTTTT | CASSYTSGTGELFF
NA | TRBJ1-2 | TRBV30 | NA | TGTGCCTGGGGTCAACAAACACCAGGAAGTAACTATGGCTACACCTTC | CAWGQQTPGSNYGYTF
once | TRBJ2-3 | TRBV7-8 | TRBD2 | TGTGCCAGCAGCTTAGGTGCGCGACTAGCGAGGGATACGCAGTATTTT | CASSLGARLARDTQYF
NA | TRBJ2-1 | TRBV5-1 | TRBD2 | TGCGCCAGCAGTCAAGCGGGGGGAAGCTCCTACAATGAGCAGTTCTTC | CASSQAGGSSYNEQFF
NA | TRBJ1-6 | TRBV7-2 | NA | TGTGCCAGCAGCTCCCGGGGGGGCCGTAATTCACCCCTCCACTTT | CASSSRGGRNSPLHF
once | TRBJ1-1 | TRBV19 | TRBD1 | TGTGCCAGTAGTGACAGCCTCAGGACAGGTTTGAACACTGAAGCTTTCTTT | CASSDSLRTGLNTEAFF
few | TRBJ2-7 | TRBV30 | TRBD2 | TGTGCCTGGAGTAAGGGACTAGCGGGGGGCCGGGCCGAGCAGTACTTC | CAWSKGLAGGRAEQYF
NA | TRBJ2-5 | TRBV13 | TRBD1 | TGTGCCAGCAGCTTAGCCGGGACAGGGAGAGAGACCCAGTACTTC | CASSLAGTGRETQYF
NA | TRBJ1-3 | TRBV29-1 | NA | TGCAGCGTTCAAGGGGGGGTTAGTCGAGATGGAAACACCATATATTTT | CSVQGGVSRDGNTIYF
NA | TRBJ1-1 | TRBV7-3 | NA | TGTGCCAGCAGTCCCCGGGGGATTTCGGGGAACACTGAAGCTTTCTTT | CASSPRGISGNTEAFF
NA | TRBJ2-7 | TRBV5-5 | TRBD1 | TGTGCCAGCAGCACGTACAGGGGGCGATCGTCCTACGAGCAGTACTTC | CASSTYRGRSSYEQYF
NA | TRBJ2-5 | TRBV6-1 | TRBD1 | TGTGCCAGCCAAAGACAGGGGCCAGAGACCCAGTACTTC | CASQRQGPETQYF
few | TRBJ1-1 | TRBV9 | TRBD1 | TGTGCCAGCAGCGTAGCTGGACAGGGAAGGACTGAAGCTTTCTTT | CASSVAGQGRTEAFF
NA | TRBJ2-5 | TRBV5-4 | NA | TGTGCCAGCAGCTCCCGATTAAACAAAGAGACCCAGTACTTC | CASSSRLNKETQYF
NA | TRBJ2-5 | TRBV9 | TRBD2 | TGTGCCAGCAGCGTAGCCGGGACTAGCGGACAAGAGACCCAGTACTTC | CASSVAGTSGQETQYF
once | TRBJ2-1 | TRBV21-1 | NA | TGTGCCAGCACCGCAAAGGAGCCGGCAAGGAAACCTGAGCAGTTCTTC | CASTAKEPARKPEQFF